Listed below are T cell receptor beta chains from one sample, sequenced in a study of PD-1 blockade in mismatch repair-deficient tumors. Generated by immunoSEQ multiplex PCR, the TCRdb table keeps only in-frame clones and is missing some. This sample has around 100,000 clones, with roughly 80% found just once. The specimen was peripheral blood, collected around 60 weeks after starting pembrolizumab. The receptors here all came from an adult with mismatch repair-deficient cancer. CDR3s include the opening cysteine and the closing phenylalanine or tryptophan. D genes are given only for firm matches. Rows may omit the clone size; those that give it use once, few, many or a size class.

- TRBJ2-3 TRBV7-8 - TGTGCCAGCAGCGGGGTGGGGGGCACAGATACGCAGTATTTT CASSGVGGTDTQYF
- TRBJ2-7 TRBV5-4 - TGTGCCAGCAGCCCCGGAGCGCACCGGGAGCAGTACTTC CASSPGAHREQYF
- TRBJ2-1 TRBV19 - TGTGCCAGTAGTACGGGAGTTTACAATGAGCAGTTCTTC CASSTGVYNEQFF
TRBD1 TRBJ1-2 TRBV7-9 few TGTGCCAGCAGCTTATGGGACAGTCTGCGTTACACCTTC CASSLWDSLRYTF
- TRBJ1-2 TRBV27 - TGTGCCAGCAGGGGTGGTTGGTCTAACTATGGCTACACCTTC CASRGGWSNYGYTF
- TRBJ1-2 TRBV19 - TGTGCCAGTAGCACCAATGTTCACGGACAGAAAGGCTATGGCTACACCTTC CASSTNVHGQKGYGYTF
- TRBJ1-5 TRBV19 - TGTGCCAGTAGTGCGGGGTTCGGGCAGCCCCAGCATTTT CASSAGFGQPQHF
- TRBJ1-5 TRBV9 - TGTGCCAGCAGCGTAGGAGAGAGAGGCCAGCCCCAGCATTTT CASSVGERGQPQHF
- TRBJ2-1 TRBV2 - TGTGCCACCCGACTGAACAATGAGCAGTTCTTC CATRLNNEQFF
- TRBJ1-3 TRBV9 - TGTGCCAGCAGCGTAGAAGCATCTCGGGCTGGAAACACCATATATTTT CASSVEASRAGNTIYF
- TRBJ2-5 TRBV18 few TGTGCCAGCTCACCGTACCAAGAGACCCAGTACTTC CASSPYQETQYF
- TRBJ1-1 TRBV30 - TGTGCCTGTAAGGGGCCCATGAACACTGAAGCTTTCTTT CACKGPMNTEAFF